These T cell receptor beta chains were read from a single sample in a study of OX40 agonist ivuxolimab in advanced cancers. Profiled with immunoSEQ multiplex PCR; TCRdb holds only in-frame clones, not every one. The table records 130,000 or so clones, about 92% of them present only once. The sample here was CD4+ or CD8+ T cells sorted from blood, taken in a trial of the OX40 agonist ivuxolimab. These receptor sequences come from an adult with an advanced solid tumor such as melanoma, head and neck, liver or kidney cancer. Both conserved end residues are part of each CDR3. The order of the fields is V gene, clone size, J gene, D gene, CDR3 length, CDR3 DNA, CDR3 protein. The D gene is left open where the match is weak. Expanded clones get a size class; other rows say once, few or many, or leave the size out.

TRBV5-1,NA,TRBJ1-5,TRBD1,15,TGCGCCAGCAGCCAGGGGGGACAGGGAAGTCAGCCCCAGCATTTT,CASSQGGQGSQPQHF
TRBV11-1,NA,TRBJ1-1,NA,14,TGTGCCAGCAGCCCACAGGGCTCAAACACTGAAGCTTTCTTT,CASSPQGSNTEAFF
TRBV5-1,NA,TRBJ2-3,NA,18,TGCGCCAGCAGCTTGGAGTGGGTGGCTACCCCTGGCACAGATACGCAGTATTTT,CASSLEWVATPGTDTQYF
TRBV28,once,TRBJ2-5,NA,13,TGTGCCAGCAGTCGGGCAACCCCAGAGACCCAGTACTTC,CASSRATPETQYF
TRBV28,few,TRBJ2-2,NA,13,TGTGCCAGCACAACCCAGGGGGGCGGGGAGCTGTTTTTT,CASTTQGGGELFF
TRBV4-3,NA,TRBJ1-1,TRBD1,15,TGCGCCAGCAGCCAAGCGGGACAGGGCCAGGCTGAAGCTTTCTTT,CASSQAGQGQAEAFF
TRBV28,NA,TRBJ2-7,NA,11,TGTGCCAGCCGGGGGAGCTACGAGCAGTACTTC,CASRGSYEQYF
TRBV6-1,few,TRBJ1-4,NA,15,TGTGCCAGCAGTGAAGCGCGAAGGGTTAGTGAAAAACTGTTTTTT,CASSEARRVSEKLFF
TRBV5-1,NA,TRBJ1-1,NA,15,TGCGCCAGCAGCTTGGGGGGGCCCCCGAACACTGAAGCTTTCTTT,CASSLGGPPNTEAFF
TRBV7-6,NA,TRBJ2-2,TRBD2,15,TGTGCCAGCAGCTCGCCGGGACTAGCGGGGGGCCTCCTGTTTTTT,CASSSPGLAGGLLFF
TRBV5-6,once,TRBJ2-2,NA,13,TGTGCCAGCAGCACGGACAACACCGGGGAGCTGTTTTTT,CASSTDNTGELFF
TRBV5-4,NA,TRBJ1-2,NA,16,TGCGCCAGCAGCCAAGATGGTCGAGGGCGAGACTATGGCTACACCTTC,CASSQDGRGRDYGYTF
TRBV4-2,NA,TRBJ1-5,NA,16,TGTGCCAGCAGCCTAGGGACCGACTTTAGCAATCAGCCCCAGCATTTT,CASSLGTDFSNQPQHF
TRBV10-2,NA,TRBJ2-7,NA,15,TGCGCCAGCAGGGACGGACTATGGAGCTCCTACGAGCAGTACTTC,CASRDGLWSSYEQYF
TRBV5-1,NA,TRBJ1-2,NA,14,TGCGCCAGCAGCTTGGCCGGCGGATTCTATGGCTACACCTTC,CASSLAGGFYGYTF
TRBV28,NA,TRBJ2-2,NA,15,TGTGCCAGCAGTTCCCATGGTTCGAACACCGGGGAGCTGTTTTTT,CASSSHGSNTGELFF
TRBV25-1,NA,TRBJ2-7,NA,12,TGTGCCAGCAGTCTTAGCTCGGGCGAGCAGTACTTC,CASSLSSGEQYF
TRBV6-5,NA,TRBJ2-3,TRBD2,14,TGTGCCAGCAGCCTAGGGAGGGTTCCAGATACGCAGTATTTT,CASSLGRVPDTQYF
TRBV6-5,NA,TRBJ1-2,TRBD1,13,TGTGCCAGCAGTCTGGGACAGAACTATGGCTACACCTTC,CASSLGQNYGYTF
TRBV9,few,TRBJ2-4,TRBD2,16,TGTGCCAGCAGCGGCACAGGGAGTCGGGAGGGAAACATTCAGTACTTC,CASSGTGSREGNIQYF
TRBV4-3,NA,TRBJ2-6,TRBD1,17,TGCGCCAGCAGCCAGGGACAGGGACGCTCTGGGGCCAACGTCCTGACTTTC,CASSQGQGRSGANVLTF
TRBV9,NA,TRBJ1-2,NA,14,TGTGCCAGCAGCGTAGTTCCTGTTAACTATGGCTACACCTTC,CASSVVPVNYGYTF